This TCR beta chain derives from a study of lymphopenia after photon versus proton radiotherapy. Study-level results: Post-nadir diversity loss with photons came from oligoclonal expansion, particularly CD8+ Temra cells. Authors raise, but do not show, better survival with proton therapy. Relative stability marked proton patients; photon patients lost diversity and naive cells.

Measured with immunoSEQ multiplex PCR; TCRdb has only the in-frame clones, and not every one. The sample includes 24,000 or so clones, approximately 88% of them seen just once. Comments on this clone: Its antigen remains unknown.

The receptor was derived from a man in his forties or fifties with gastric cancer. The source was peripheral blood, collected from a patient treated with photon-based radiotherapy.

The DNA of the CDR3 is TGCGCCAGCAGCCAGCACAGGTCCCTCGGCGGGGAGCTGTTTTTT. Encoded protein: CASSQHRSLGGELFF. The V gene is TRBV4-1, the J gene TRBJ2-2, with D possibly being TRBD1 (5 bases). V was trimmed by 3 bases and J by 7 bases, leaving 15 bases between them. Germline assignment: CDR1 MGHRA and CDR2 YSYEKL. This CDR3 is 15 amino acids long.